A selection of T cell receptor beta chains follows, all from one sample in a study of control samples from healthy donors and cancer patients. Sequenced by immunoSEQ multiplex PCR; TCRdb stores in-frame clones only, minus some. The sample yields 200,000 to 250,000 clones, just under 95% seen once. Sequences were obtained from blood. The origin of the receptors is a man aged 50 or older in good health. Both conserved end residues are trimmed from each CDR3. Fields, in order: clone size, V gene, D gene, J gene, CDR3 protein. D genes are given only for firm matches. Expanded clones get a size class; other rows say once, few or many, or leave the size out.

>.|TRBV18|.|TRBJ1-4
ASSPSRTNEKLF
>.|TRBV24-1|.|TRBJ1-6
ATSGTVDNSPLH
>.|TRBV28|TRBD1|TRBJ1-2
ASSTPGQGSGYT
>.|TRBV4-2|.|TRBJ1-2
ASSQEMALHGYT
>.|TRBV5-4|.|TRBJ1-1
ASRPGPNTEAF
>.|TRBV6-5|.|TRBJ2-5
ASRLSETQY
>.|TRBV19|TRBD2|TRBJ2-6
ASSPFIGGDSGANVLT
>.|TRBV19|.|TRBJ2-6
ASSIYHLQGANVLT
>once|TRBV15|.|TRBJ1-2
ATSIGQFSGYT
>.|TRBV11-2|.|TRBJ1-1
ASSLINTEAF
>once|TRBV4-2|.|TRBJ1-5
ASSQVGGMSNQPQH
>.|TRBV5-1|TRBD2|TRBJ2-1
ASSLVSGGSGNEQF
>.|TRBV5-1|TRBD1|TRBJ1-3
ASSLQGLAGNTIY
>.|TRBV5-6|.|TRBJ1-2
ASSWGLGDTPNSGYT
>.|TRBV2|TRBD1|TRBJ2-2
ASRRTGKDTGELF
>.|TRBV10-3|TRBD1|TRBJ1-1
AITPTGGFNEAF
>.|TRBV5-1|TRBD1|TRBJ2-3
ASSLEPGTGADTQY
>.|TRBV7-2|.|TRBJ2-3
ASSLTADDTQY
>.|TRBV4-3|.|TRBJ2-1
ASSLTRSSYNEQF
>.|TRBV5-4|.|TRBJ1-1
ASSSDLGNTEAF